This T cell receptor beta chain emerged from a study of cytomegalovirus exposure and HLA in healthy donors. V shed 4 bases and J shed 5 bases, with 15 bases lying between them. CDR3 length: 13 amino acids. Germline V gene data show CDR1 as SQVTM and CDR2 as ANQGSEA. With 60 Vbeta and 13 Jbeta primers, the PCR was carried out. Sequenced by immunoSEQ multiplex PCR; TCRdb stores in-frame clones only, minus some. The sample contains about 130,000 clones, approximately 78% of which appear only once. V gene TRBV29-1 combines with J gene TRBJ2-7; D is unclear. The source material was PBMCs. The receptor was isolated from a female donor in good health and CMV-seronegative. The CDR3: CSVVMNGFNEQYF. CDR3 sequence (DNA): TGCAGCGTTGTTATGAACGGGTTCAACGAGCAGTACTTC.